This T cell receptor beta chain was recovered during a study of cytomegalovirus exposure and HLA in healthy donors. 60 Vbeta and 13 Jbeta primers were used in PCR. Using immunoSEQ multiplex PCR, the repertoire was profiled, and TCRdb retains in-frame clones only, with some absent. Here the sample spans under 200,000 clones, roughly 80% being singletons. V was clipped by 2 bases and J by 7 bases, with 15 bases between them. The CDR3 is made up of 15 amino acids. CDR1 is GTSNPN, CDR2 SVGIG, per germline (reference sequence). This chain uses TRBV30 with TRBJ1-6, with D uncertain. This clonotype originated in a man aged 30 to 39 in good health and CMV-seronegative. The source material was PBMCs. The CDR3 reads CAWSTSRPGNSPLHF. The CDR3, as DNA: TGTGCCTGGAGTACCTCCCGACCGGGGAATTCACCCCTCCACTTT.